The T cell receptor beta chain described here comes from a study of blood T cell repertoires in COVID-19. About the research overall: The analysed material was cDNA or gDNA that came from T cells, B-cell-depleted T cells, or PBMCs.

Germline CDR1 and CDR2: SGHVS and FQNEAQ. The V end was cut by 5 bases, the J end by 5 bases, with 13 bases between. The length of the CDR3 is 14 residues. Study processing details: Quantification of nucleated cells was approximated via reference gene primer amplification. TCRdb's copy holds only in-frame clones and misses some; the assay was immunoSEQ multiplex PCR. Clone size and V and J calls were adopted from that table, with D and trimming inferred from the DNA. The sample has fewer than 85,000 clones, 87% seen once. The specimen was peripheral blood. The chain combines TRBV7-8 with TRBJ1-3; no clear D. The source is a man aged 60-69 years with acute or convalescent COVID-19. The CDR3 nucleotides read TGTGCCAGCAGCCAAGGCCAGACTAGAAACACCATATATTTT. Protein product: CASSQGQTRNTIYF.